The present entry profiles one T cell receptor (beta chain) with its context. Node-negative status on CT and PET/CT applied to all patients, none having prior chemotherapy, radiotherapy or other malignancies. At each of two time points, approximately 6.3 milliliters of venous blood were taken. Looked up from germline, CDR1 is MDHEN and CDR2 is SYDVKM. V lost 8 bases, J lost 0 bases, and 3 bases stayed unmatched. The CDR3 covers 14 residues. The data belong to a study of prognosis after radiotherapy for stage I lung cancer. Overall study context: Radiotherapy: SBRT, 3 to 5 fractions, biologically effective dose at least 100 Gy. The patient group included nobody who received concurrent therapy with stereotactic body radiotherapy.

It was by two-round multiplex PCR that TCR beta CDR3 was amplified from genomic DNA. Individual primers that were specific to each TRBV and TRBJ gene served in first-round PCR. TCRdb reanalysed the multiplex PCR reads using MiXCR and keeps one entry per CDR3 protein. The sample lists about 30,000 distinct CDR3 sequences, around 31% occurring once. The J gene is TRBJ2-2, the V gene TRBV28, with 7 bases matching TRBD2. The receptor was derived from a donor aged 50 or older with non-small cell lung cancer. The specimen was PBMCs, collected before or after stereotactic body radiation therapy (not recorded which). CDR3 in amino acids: CASGTNANTGELFF. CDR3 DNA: TGTGCCAGCGGGACTAACGCGAACACCGGGGAGCTGTTTTTT.